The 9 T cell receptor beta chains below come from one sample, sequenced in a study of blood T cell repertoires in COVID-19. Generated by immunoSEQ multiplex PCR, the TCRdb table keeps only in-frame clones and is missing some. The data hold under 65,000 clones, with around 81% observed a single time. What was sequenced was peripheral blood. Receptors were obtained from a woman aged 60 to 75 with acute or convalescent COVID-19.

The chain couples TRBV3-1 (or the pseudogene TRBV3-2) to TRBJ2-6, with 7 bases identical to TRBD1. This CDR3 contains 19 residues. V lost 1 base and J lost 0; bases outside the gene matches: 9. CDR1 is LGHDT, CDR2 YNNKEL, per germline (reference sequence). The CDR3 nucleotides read TGTGCCAGCAGCCAAGTCCTGAGGGGGCAGTCCTCTGGGGCCAACGTCCTGACTTTC. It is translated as CASSQVLRGQSSGANVLTF.

In DNA, the CDR3 is TGTGCCTGGAGCCTTCCGCCGGGACAACCGGAGCAGTTCTTC. Encoded protein: CAWSLPPGQPEQFF. V is TRBV30 and J is TRBJ2-1; D might be TRBD1 (6 bases). Germline values: CDR1 GTSNPN, CDR2 SVGIG (reference sequence). The CDR3 contains 14 residues. Trimming took off 3 bases at V and 10 bases at J, with 19 bases between the two ends. Complete variable domain (other parts from reference TRBV30 and TRBJ2-1): SQTIHQWPATLVQPVGSPLSLECTVEGTSNPNLYWYRQAAGRGLQLLFYSVGIGQISSEVPQNLSASRPQDRQFILSSKKLLLSDSGFYLCAWSLPPGQPEQFFGPGTRLTVL.

DNA of the CDR3: TGTGCCAGCAGCCCAGGGGGCAGCACTGAAGCTTTCTTT. Residues: CASSPGGSTEAFF. The J gene is TRBJ1-1, the V gene TRBV7-9; 8 positions match TRBD1. The germline V gene encodes CDR1 SEHNR and CDR2 FQNEAQ (reference sequence). J gave up 4 bases and V 5 bases, and 3 bases lay outside the gene matches. CDR3 length: 13 amino acids. Supplemented by reference TRBV7-9 and TRBJ1-1, the full variable domain reads DTGVSQNPRHKITKRGQNVTFRCDPISEHNRLYWYRQTLGQGPEFLTYFQNEAQLEKSRLLSDRFSAERPKGSFSTLEIQRTEQGDSAMYLCASSPGGSTEAFFGQGTRLTVV.

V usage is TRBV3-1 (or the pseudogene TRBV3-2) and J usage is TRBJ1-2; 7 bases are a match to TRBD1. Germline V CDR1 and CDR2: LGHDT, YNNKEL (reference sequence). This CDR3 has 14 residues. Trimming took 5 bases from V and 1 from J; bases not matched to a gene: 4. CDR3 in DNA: TGTGCCAGCAGCACGGACAGGATTAACTATGGCTACACCTTC. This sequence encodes CASSTDRINYGYTF.

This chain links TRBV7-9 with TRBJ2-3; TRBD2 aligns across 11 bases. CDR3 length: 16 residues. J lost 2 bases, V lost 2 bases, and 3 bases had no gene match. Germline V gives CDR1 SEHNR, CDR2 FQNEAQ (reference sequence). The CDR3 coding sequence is TGTGCCAGCAGCTTAAGACTAGCGGGGCTCACAGATACGCAGTATTTT. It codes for CASSLRLAGLTDTQYF.

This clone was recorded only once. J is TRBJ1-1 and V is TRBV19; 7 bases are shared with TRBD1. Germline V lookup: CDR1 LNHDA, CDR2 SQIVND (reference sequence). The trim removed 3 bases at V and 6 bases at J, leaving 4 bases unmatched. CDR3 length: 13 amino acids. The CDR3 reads CASSIDRAAEAFF. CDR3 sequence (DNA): TGTGCCAGTAGTATCGACAGGGCGGCTGAAGCTTTCTTT.

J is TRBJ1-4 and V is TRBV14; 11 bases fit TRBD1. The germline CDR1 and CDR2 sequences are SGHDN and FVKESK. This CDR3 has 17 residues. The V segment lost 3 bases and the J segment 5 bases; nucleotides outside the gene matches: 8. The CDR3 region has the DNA TGTGCCAGCAGCCAGAGGACAGGGGGCGGAGTGAATGAAAAACTGTTTTTT. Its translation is CASSQRTGGGVNEKLFF.

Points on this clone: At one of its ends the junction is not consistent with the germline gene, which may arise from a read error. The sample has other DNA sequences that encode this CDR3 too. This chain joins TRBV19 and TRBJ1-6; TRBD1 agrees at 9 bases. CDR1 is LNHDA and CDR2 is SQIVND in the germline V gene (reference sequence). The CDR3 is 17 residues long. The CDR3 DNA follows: TGTGCCAGTAGTATGGGGACAGGGAGCTCCTATAATTCGCCCCTCCACTTT. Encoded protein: CASSMGTGSSYNSPLHF.

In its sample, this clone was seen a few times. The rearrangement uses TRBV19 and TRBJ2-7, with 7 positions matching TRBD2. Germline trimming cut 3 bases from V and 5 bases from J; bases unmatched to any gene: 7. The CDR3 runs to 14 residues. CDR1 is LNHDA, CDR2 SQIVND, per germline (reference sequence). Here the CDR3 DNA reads TGTGCCAGTAGTATCGGGGGGTCTAGGAACGAGCAGTACTTC. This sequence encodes CASSIGGSRNEQYF.